This record concerns one T cell receptor beta chain sequence. Its target antigen remains unknown. Per-base quality was not reported, and no clone a single base away is much larger than it. Collaborating institutions collected whole blood in K2EDTA tubes following their own protocols. For TCRbeta analysis, collaborator samples were shipped as frozen whole blood, as isolated PBMCs, or as DNA extracted from either sample type. The immunoSEQ Assay, a bias-controlled multiplex PCR, was used to amplify TCRbeta CDR3 regions from genomic DNA. In the paper's pipeline: The number of nucleated cells in each sample was estimated by amplification of reference gene primers within the assay. To quantify the absolute abundance of each unique TCRbeta CDR3 rearrangement, sequence reads were collapsed and filtered. Productive Simpson clonality was computed per sample as the square root of Simpson's diversity index over productive rearrangements. Sourced from immuneACCESS, this table was stored by TCRdb with only in-frame sequences that have V and J called. A share of the clones is absent; for the studies checked, an unresolved V gene accounts for under half, and the remainder has no known explanation. Clonal size and the V and J genes are those of that table, whereas D and trimming came from the DNA. This sample comprises tens of thousands of clones, about nine tenths of them detected only once. The ten largest clonotypes hold 6.5% to 8.5% of the sample.

These data belong to a study of blood T cell repertoires in COVID-19 (dated by TCRdb to the early 2020s). Describing the broader study: Samples from collaborators originated in the United States, Italy and Spain and spanned both the acute and convalescent phases of COVID-19. The prospective study material was composed of cDNA or gDNA derived from T cells, B-cell-depleted T cells, or PBMCs. The dataset comprised deeply sampled blood TCRbeta repertoires from subjects exposed to, actively infected with, or recovered from COVID-19. The repertoires were released in a freely available public database meant as a resource for research on the immune response to SARS-CoV-2. The samples were drawn from two sources: the first 160 participants of the ongoing ImmuneRACE study, and over 1,000 subjects contributed by 6 global collaborators. Nearly every sample came with metadata listing a de-identified subject ID, COVID-19 status, age in years and sex. HLA class I and class II types, where available, came from metadata supplied by the sample provider rather than from assay-based typing. What the work shows at the level of the full study, not this receptor alone: How much clinical and demographic metadata was included differed by source and by participant, and the metadata was provided uncurated.

The clonotype was recovered from a woman older than 75 with acute or convalescent COVID-19. The sample taken for sequencing was peripheral blood.

The nucleotide sequence reads as follows: TGCGCCAGCAGCTTGGAACTAGCGGGGTCCTACAATGAGCAGTTCTTC. It translates to CASSLELAGSYNEQFF. The sequence joins TRBV5-1 to TRBJ2-1; TRBD2 lines up with 10 middle nucleotides. The CDR3, cysteine through phenylalanine, is 16 amino acids long. This entry keeps only the CDR3 DNA: 48 bases, framed from base 1. V trim: 0 bases; J trim: 1 base; unmatched bases: 1. According to the germline V gene, CDR1 reads SGHRS and CDR2 reads YFSETQ.